This T cell receptor (beta chain) was retrieved from a study of cytomegalovirus exposure and HLA in healthy donors. Overall study findings and caveats: Reports indicated that the classifier achieved high specificity and sensitivity in diagnosing cytomegalovirus status.

The donors were members of the roughly 120-subject validation cohort (separate from the approximately 670-subject first cohort). Using immunoSEQ multiplex PCR, the repertoire was profiled, and TCRdb retains in-frame clones only, with some absent. The sample shows about 120,000 clones, over 75% of them seen only once. Regarding this clone: Its target is unknown.

The source of this sequence is a woman aged 25 to 39 in good health and CMV-seronegative. Source material: PBMCs.

CDR3 bases: TGTGCCAGCAGACGCGAAAGATTAGATCAGCCCCAGCATTTT. It is translated as CASRRERLDQPQHF. This chain joins TRBV6-6 and TRBJ1-5, with D uncertain. V was cut by 6 bases and J by 5 bases, with 14 bases left in between. CDR1 and CDR2 (germline): MNHNY, SVGAGI (reference sequence). The CDR3 is made up of 14 amino acids.